A single sample is the source of the 31 T cell receptor beta chains below, sequenced in a study of T cell repertoires in cytomegalovirus infection. These TCRs' antigens remain unknown. TCRdb redid the calling of the reads with MiXCR, one entry per CDR3 protein. The sample contains approximately 990,000 distinct CDR3 sequences, about a third of which appear only once. The sample was cultured CD8+ T cells from PBMCs, taken from culture after CMV antigen stimulation. All receptors derive from a human donor in good health (CMV status not recorded). Some clones in this sample may be carry-over from other donors' samples.

At least ten counts were recorded for this clonotype. This sequence joins TRBV12-5 and TRBJ2-3; D is ambiguous. Germline values: CDR1 LGHNT, CDR2 FRNRAP. CDR3 length: 13 residues. Trimming removed 6 bases from V and 0 bases from J, with 7 bases in between. In DNA, the CDR3 is TGTGCTAGTGGCCTCTTCAGCACAGATACGCAGTATTTT. It codes for CASGLFSTDTQYF.

With respect to this clonotype: Since a much larger clone is just one base distant, this may be a read error. This chain's CDR3 is CASRVQPGELVF. CDR3 nucleotides: TGTGCCAGCAGGGTACAACCCGGGGAGCTGGTTTTT. This chain connects TRBV12-3 or TRBV12-4 to TRBJ2-2; weak D call: TRBD2 (5 bases). The CDR3 sequence is 12 residues long.

This clonotype was detected only a few times. The chain couples TRBV7-9 to TRBJ1-1; the D gene is possibly TRBD1 (6 bases). This CDR3 spans 12 amino acids. Germline assignment: CDR1 SEHNR and CDR2 FQNEAQ (reference sequence). V was cut by 4 bases and J by 11 bases, with 14 bases left in between. In DNA, the CDR3 is TGTGCCAGCAGCTGGGGGGCAGGGGCCGCTTTCTTT. Translating gives CASSWGAGAAFF.

This clonotype was counted between two and nine times. This sequence joins TRBV7-2 and TRBJ2-3; perhaps TRBD1 as D (6 bases). V shed 3 bases and J shed 0 bases, with 10 bases lying between them. The CDR3 length is 15 residues. Germline loops: CDR1 SGHTA, CDR2 FQGNSA. For the CDR3, the DNA is TGTGCCAGCAGCTTGCAGGGGCATAGCACAGATACGCAGTATTTT. Translation gives CASSLQGHSTDTQYF.

This clonotype was seen ten or more times. J is TRBJ2-5 and V is TRBV7-9; no definite D call. CDR1 is SEHNR and CDR2 is FQNEAQ in the germline V gene (reference sequence). The CDR3 spans 14 residues. Deletions cut 5 bases from V and 1 base from J, with 11 bases between. The CDR3 spells CASSVPALQETQYF. The CDR3, as DNA: TGTGCCAGCAGCGTGCCGGCCCTCCAAGAGACCCAGTACTTC.

This clonotype was recorded only once. The V and J genes are TRBV20-1 and TRBJ2-1; no clear D. V lost 5 bases and J 0 bases, leaving 11 bases between the germline ends. CDR1 DFQATT and CDR2 SNEGSKA come from the germline V gene (reference sequence). CDR3 length equals 14 residues. The CDR3 loop reads CSAPGTTSYNEQFF. CDR3 bases: TGCAGTGCTCCAGGTACGACCTCCTACAATGAGCAGTTCTTC.

This clonotype was picked up one time. The rearrangement joins TRBV2 to TRBJ2-4; TRBD1 matches 10 bases. The CDR3 is made up of 18 amino acids. Germline loops: CDR1 SNHLY, CDR2 FYNNEI. V trimming: 4 bases; J trimming: 0 bases; junction bases outside the gene matches: 9. The CDR3 loop is CASSVRDRGYLAKNIQYF. The CDR3 nucleotides read TGTGCCAGCAGTGTGCGGGACAGGGGATATCTAGCCAAAAACATTCAGTACTTC.

Here the CDR3 reads CASSLAGTGYYNEQFF. For the CDR3, the DNA is TGCGCCAGCAGCTTGGCCGGGACAGGGTACTACAATGAGCAGTTCTTC. The gene calls are TRBV5-1 and TRBJ2-1; 9 bases fit TRBD1. Germline V gene lookup returns CDR1 SGHRS and CDR2 YFSETQ. The CDR3 has 16 residues. V lost 0 bases and J lost 3; bases outside the gene matches: 4.

The chain joins TRBV19 to TRBJ2-1; tentatively, D is TRBD1 (5 bases). Between the trimmed V and J ends, which lost 0 bases and 0 bases, there was a span of 15 bases. Germline values: CDR1 LNHDA, CDR2 SQIVND (reference sequence). CDR3 size: 18 residues. The CDR3 nucleotides read TGTGCCAGTAGTATAGATCCTGTCTTTGGGGCCTCCTACAATGAGCAGTTCTTC. Translation: CASSIDPVFGASYNEQFF.

This clonotype showed up just a few times. The chain couples TRBV27 to TRBJ2-1; 10 nucleotides agree with TRBD2. This CDR3 spans 14 amino acids. Germline V gives CDR1 MNHEY, CDR2 SMNVEV (reference sequence). The V gene end was trimmed by 5 bases and the J gene end by 7 bases; junction bases not matched to a gene: 5. CDR3 in DNA: TGTGCCAGCAGTGCGAGCGGGGGGGGTAATGAGCAGTTCTTC. Protein: CASSASGGGNEQFF.

This clonotype was counted once. The chain recombines TRBV19 with TRBJ1-4; D perhaps matches TRBD1 (5 bases). Trimming took 2 bases from V and 4 from J, leaving 14 bases between them. The CDR3 extends over 16 amino acids. The V gene's germline CDR1 is LNHDA and CDR2 SQIVND (reference sequence). CDR3 in DNA: TGTGCCAGTAGTATACAAAGTGACAGCGTTAATGAAAAACTGTTTTTT. This codes for CASSIQSDSVNEKLFF.

This clonotype was found a few times. The chain has TRBV12-3 or TRBV12-4 and TRBJ2-1, with D possibly TRBD1 on 6 matching bases. V lost 6 bases to trimming and J lost 6 bases, with 12 bases between them. The CDR3 totals 13 residues. Written as DNA, the CDR3 is TGTGCCAGCAGCCCAGAAGGGGGCAATGAGCAGTTCTTC. Encoded protein: CASSPEGGNEQFF.

The DNA of the CDR3 is TGTGCCAGCAGCGCCAGCATATCAGGGGAGCGCGATGGCTACACCTTC. It is translated as CASSASISGERDGYTF. V usage is TRBV9 and J usage is TRBJ1-2; D is perhaps TRBD1 (6 bases). Per the germline V gene, CDR1 is SGDLS and CDR2 is YYNGEE. This CDR3 region has 16 residues. Deletions cut 3 bases from V and 6 bases from J, with 21 bases between. The full variable domain, with the rest looked up from reference TRBV9 and TRBJ1-2, is DSGVTQTPKHLITATGQRVTLRCSPRSGDLSVYWYQQSLDQGLQFLIQYYNGEERAKGNILERFSAQQFPDLHSELNLSSLELGDSALYFCASSASISGERDGYTFGSGTRLTVV.

The V and J genes are TRBV5-1 and TRBJ2-3, with D possibly called TRBD1 or TRBD2 (5 bases each). CDR1 is SGHRS, CDR2 YFSETQ, per germline. Trimming pared 0 bases from V and 2 bases from J, leaving 10 bases between. The CDR3 is 15 residues long. The chain's CDR3 is CASSLEWGNTDTQYF. The CDR3 DNA follows: TGCGCCAGCAGCTTGGAATGGGGGAACACAGATACGCAGTATTTT.

The V and J genes are TRBV13 and TRBJ2-5; D is undetermined. V dropped 4 bases and J dropped 5 bases, with 14 bases sitting between them. This CDR3 is built from 14 residues. Germline V CDR1 and CDR2: PRHDT, FYEKMQ (reference sequence). The CDR3 DNA follows: TGTGCCAGCAGCTCGGAAATTGCCCGGGAGACCCAGTACTTC. It translates to CASSSEIARETQYF.

This chain uses TRBV3-1 with TRBJ2-5; D possibly corresponds to TRBD1 (5 bases). The CDR3 is 15 amino acids. Deletions cut 2 bases from V and 2 bases from J, with 12 bases between. Germline assignment: CDR1 LGHDT and CDR2 YNNKEL (reference sequence). CDR3 loop: CASSQLDRDQETQYF. In DNA, the CDR3 is TGTGCCAGCAGCCAATTAGACAGAGATCAAGAGACCCAGTACTTC.

This clonotype was counted a few times. J is TRBJ1-5 and V is TRBV6-1, with 7 positions matching TRBD1. The trim removed 6 bases at V and 3 bases at J, leaving 8 bases unmatched. Germline CDR1 MNHNS, CDR2 SASEGT. The CDR3 covers 15 residues. This chain's CDR3 is CASRTRDRLNQPQHF. The CDR3 DNA sequence: TGTGCCAGCAGAACCCGGGACAGACTCAATCAGCCCCAGCATTTT.

The CDR3 protein is CASSLGQGVREQYF. The CDR3 DNA follows: TGTGCCAGCAGCTTAGGGCAGGGAGTACGCGAGCAGTACTTC. This chain joins TRBV11-3 and TRBJ2-7; D may be TRBD1 or TRBD2 (5 bases each). V gave up 1 base and J gave up 6 bases, with 13 bases separating them. The CDR3 consists of 14 residues. Germline V CDR1 and CDR2: SGHNT, YENEEA. Looking up the rest from reference TRBV11-3 and TRBJ2-7 gives the full variable domain: EAGVVQSPRYKIIEKKQPVAFWCNPISGHNTLYWYLQNLGQGPELLIRYENEEAVDDSQLPKDRFSAERLKGVDSTLKIQPAELGDSAVYLCASSLGQGVREQYFGPGTRLTVT.

A note on this clonotype: One base away lies a much larger clone, so this may be a sequencing read error. The gene calls are TRBV27 and TRBJ1-2; D remains ambiguous. Germline values: CDR1 MNHEY, CDR2 SMNVEV (reference sequence). This CDR3 spans 16 amino acids. CDR3 in DNA: TGTGCCAACAGTTCGAACGGGAGGGCCTCGAACTATGGCTACACCTTC. Its translation is CANSSNGRASNYGYTF.

This clonotype was counted a few times. The V call is TRBV19, the J call TRBJ1-1; the match to TRBD1 covers 7 bases. Germline CDR1 and CDR2: LNHDA and SQIVND (reference sequence). The trim removed 5 bases at V and 5 bases at J, leaving 11 bases unmatched. The CDR3 runs 15 residues. The CDR3 DNA is TGTGCCAGTAGTCGGGACAGCCCACGTCGGACTGAAGCTTTCTTT. It translates to CASSRDSPRRTEAFF. Complete variable domain (other parts from reference TRBV19 and TRBJ1-1): DGGITQSPKYLFRKEGQNVTLSCEQNLNHDAMYWYRQDPGQGLRLIYYSQIVNDFQKGDIAEGYSVSREKKESFPLTVTSAQKNPTAFYLCASSRDSPRRTEAFFGQGTRLTVV.

The rearrangement joins TRBV4-1 to TRBJ2-7; 7 bases line up with TRBD1. Germline V gives CDR1 MGHRA, CDR2 YSYEKL. V trimming: 2 bases; J trimming: 5 bases; junction bases outside the gene matches: 3. The CDR3 covers 13 residues. The CDR3 DNA is TGCGCCAGCAGCCAAAGACAGGGCCACGAGCAGTACTTC. Translation gives CASSQRQGHEQYF.

Notes on this clonotype: One junction end does not reproduce the germline sequence, and a read error may be involved. The chain couples TRBV7-6 to TRBJ2-1, with 13 bases aligning to TRBD2. Germline V gene lookup returns CDR1 SGHVS and CDR2 FNYEAQ. This CDR3 region has 16 residues. The CDR3 region is CASSPWGLAGYNEQIF. CDR3 in DNA: TGTGCCAGCAGCCCCTGGGGACTAGCGGGGTACAATGAGCAGATCTTC.

The sample holds a few counts of this clonotype. The V call is TRBV12-3 or TRBV12-4, the J call TRBJ1-5; D perhaps matches TRBD1 (5 bases). This CDR3 is 14 amino acids long. V gave up 1 base and J gave up 6 bases, with 10 bases separating them. The DNA of the CDR3 is TGTGCCAGCAGTTTAGTCAGGGCGGGTCAGCCCCAGCATTTT. Encoded protein: CASSLVRAGQPQHF.

This chain joins TRBV7-6 and TRBJ1-1; D remains ambiguous. The V end lost 5 bases, the J end lost 8 bases, and 9 bases lay between the germline ends. This CDR3 comprises 11 residues. Germline V gene sequence: CDR1 SGHVS, CDR2 FNYEAQ. The CDR3 DNA follows: TGTGCCAGCAGCGAGCAGCCGGAAGCTTTCTTT. It is translated as CASSEQPEAFF.

In its sample, this clonotype was seen a few times. This chain links TRBV12-3 or TRBV12-4 with TRBJ2-2; 7 nucleotides agree with TRBD1. J lost 3 bases, V lost 5 bases, and 15 bases had no gene match. This CDR3 has 18 residues. The CDR3 sequence: CASSTGTDPQRHTGELFF. The DNA for the CDR3 is TGTGCCAGCAGTACCGGGACAGACCCTCAACGGCACACCGGGGAGCTGTTTTTT.

This clonotype was detected a few times. The chain employs TRBV27 and TRBJ2-5, with TRBD2 matching 11 bases. There are 16 residues in the CDR3. The V gene end was trimmed by 5 bases and the J gene end by 3 bases; junction bases not matched to a gene: 8. In germline, CDR1 is MNHEY, CDR2 SMNVEV (reference sequence). This chain's CDR3 is CASSAYLGLAEETQYF. The CDR3 region has the DNA TGTGCCAGCAGTGCCTACCTGGGACTAGCGGAAGAGACCCAGTACTTC.

This clonotype was observed a handful of times. This rearrangement joins TRBV7-9 to TRBJ2-6, with TRBD1 matching 9 bases. Unmatched junction bases numbered 11, after V lost 6 bases and J lost 2 bases. The CDR3 runs to 18 residues. Germline loops: CDR1 SEHNR, CDR2 FQNEAQ (reference sequence). The CDR3 DNA reads TGTGCCAGCAGGGAATCCGGGACAGGGAGTCCTGGGGCCAACGTCCTGACTTTC. Its translation is CASRESGTGSPGANVLTF.

There are a few counts of this clonotype. This chain connects TRBV7-6 to TRBJ2-6; D remains unclear. Germline V CDR1 and CDR2: SGHVS, FNYEAQ. CDR3 size: 16 residues. V was pared by 4 bases and J by 0 bases, with 10 bases between. CDR3 loop: CASSSDGSSGANVLTF. CDR3 coding DNA: TGTGCCAGCAGCTCCGACGGAAGCTCTGGGGCCAACGTCCTGACTTTC.

The rearrangement links TRBV10-2 to TRBJ2-3; 9 nucleotides align to TRBD2. This CDR3 is built from 16 residues. V lost 5 bases to trimming and J lost 2 bases; unmatched junction nucleotides: 8. Germline lookup yields CDR1 WSHSY and CDR2 SAAADI. The CDR3: CASSKVAGGPTDTQYF. As DNA, the CDR3 is TGCGCCAGCAGTAAAGTGGCGGGGGGGCCCACAGATACGCAGTATTTT.

Worth noting for this clonotype: A clone one base away is much larger, so this may be a read error. This chain links TRBV7-6 with TRBJ2-2; the D call may be TRBD1 or TRBD2 (9 bases each). CDR1 SGHVS and CDR2 FNYEAQ come from the germline V gene. The CDR3 extends over 15 amino acids. The chain's CDR3 is CTSSGGTGITGELFF. CDR3 nucleotide sequence: TGTACCAGCAGCGGGGGGACAGGGATCACCGGGGAGCTGTTTTTT.

The chain recombines TRBV5-4 with TRBJ1-1, with D perhaps TRBD1 (6 bases). V lost 4 bases and J 2 bases, leaving 18 bases between the germline ends. The CDR3 length is 16 residues. The germline V gene encodes CDR1 SGHNT and CDR2 YYREEE (reference sequence). CDR3 DNA sequence: TGTGCCAGCAGCAGCCTGGGGGGCGCCGGAAACACTGAAGCTTTCTTT. Amino acid sequence: CASSSLGGAGNTEAFF.